This TCR beta chain was documented in a study of blood T cell repertoires in COVID-19. Looking at the study overall: The United States, Italy and Spain provided the acute and convalescent COVID-19 samples. From T cells, B-cell-depleted T cells, or PBMCs came the material, which was cDNA or gDNA.

As originally analysed: Estimation of nucleated cell counts relied on the amplification of reference gene primers. Sequencing used immunoSEQ multiplex PCR; TCRdb keeps in-frame clones, though not all of them. V, J and clone size are those of that table, while D and trimming were read from the DNA. This table has 250,000 or so clones, about 80% appearing once. In this sample, this clone turned up many times. V lost 3 bases, J lost 2 bases, and 16 bases lay in between. This CDR3 region has 16 residues. CDR1 and CDR2 (germline): GTSNPN, SVGIG (reference sequence). The sequenced material came from peripheral blood. The genes are TRBV30 and TRBJ2-2, with D tentatively TRBD1 (5 bases). This TCR derives from a man aged 80 or over with acute or convalescent COVID-19. The CDR3 DNA reads as TGTGCCTGGAGGCGAAGGGGCCGGCTTAACACCGGGGAGCTGTTTTTT. Translation: CAWRRRGRLNTGELFF.